These 14 T cell receptor beta chains were all obtained from the same sample, sequenced in a study of cytomegalovirus exposure and HLA in healthy donors. The primer mix had 60 Vbeta and 13 Jbeta primers. TCRdb's table, derived via immunoSEQ multiplex PCR, lists solely in-frame clones and lacks some. The profile covers 150,000 to 200,000 clones, with more than 70% appearing a single time and about 8% taken by the ten largest. The sequenced sample consisted of PBMCs. These receptors came from a woman in her forties in good health and CMV-seropositive.

This chain joins TRBV27 and TRBJ2-3; TRBD2 matches at 7 bases. This CDR3 contains 14 residues. Germline CDR1 reads MNHEY; CDR2 reads SMNVEV (reference sequence). V gave up 2 bases and J gave up 3 bases; unmatched junction bases: 2. CDR3 residues: CASSLRAGTDTQYF. CDR3 nucleotides: TGTGCCAGCAGTTTACGAGCGGGAACAGATACGCAGTATTTT.

The J gene is TRBJ1-5, the V gene TRBV4-1, with D possibly matching TRBD1 (6 bases). This CDR3 is 17 amino acids long. The germline CDR1 and CDR2 sequences are MGHRA and YSYEKL. Trimming took off 4 bases at V and 4 bases at J, with 20 bases between the two ends. Here the CDR3 reads CASSPFSNTGNNQPQHF. In nucleotides, the CDR3 is TGCGCCAGCAGCCCGTTTTCGAATACAGGGAATAATCAGCCCCAGCATTTT.

This chain uses TRBV28 with TRBJ2-7, with D possibly being TRBD2 (6 bases). This CDR3 is 15 amino acids long. Germline assignment: CDR1 MDHEN and CDR2 SYDVKM. Trimming stripped 5 bases from V and 2 bases from J, with 16 bases between. The CDR3 reads CASSPGGLEAYEQYF. For the CDR3, the DNA is TGTGCCAGCAGTCCCGGGGGACTTGAGGCCTACGAGCAGTACTTC.

The chain has TRBV2 and TRBJ1-1, with D unclear. There are 13 residues in the CDR3. Per the germline V gene, CDR1 is SNHLY and CDR2 is FYNNEI. The V gene lost 7 bases and the J gene lost 4 bases, with 13 bases spanning the gap. The DNA for the CDR3 is TGTGCCAGCAACCGTGTCGGGTTCACTGAAGCTTTCTTT. This codes for CASNRVGFTEAFF.

To note about this clone: Other DNA sequences in this sample translate to the same CDR3. The chain uses TRBV5-4 and TRBJ1-5; D not resolved. Trimming took 4 bases from V and 5 from J, leaving 10 bases between them. The germline gives CDR1 SGHNT, CDR2 YYREEE (reference sequence). The CDR3 is made up of 13 amino acids. The CDR3 region has the DNA TGTGCCAGCAGCCTGGGAGCGGATCAGCCCCAGCATTTT. Protein product: CASSLGADQPQHF.

The rearrangement uses TRBV28 and TRBJ1-3, with 8 bases lining up with TRBD1. J was trimmed by 4 bases and V by 6 bases; bases with no gene match: 2. The germline gives CDR1 MDHEN, CDR2 SYDVKM. CDR3 length: 13 amino acids. The CDR3 DNA reads TGTGCCAGCAGACGACAGGGGGGAAACACCATATATTTT. Translated: CASRRQGGNTIYF.

This chain joins TRBV28 and TRBJ1-2, with D possibly matching TRBD1 (5 bases). The V end lost 5 bases, the J end lost 8 bases, and 15 bases lay between the germline ends. The CDR3 contains 13 residues. Germline V lookup: CDR1 MDHEN, CDR2 SYDVKM. CDR3 sequence (DNA): TGTGCCAGCAGTGAGGACACCGGTTGGGGCTACACCTTC. It encodes CASSEDTGWGYTF.

Only one count was recorded for this clone. The chain employs TRBV7-2 and TRBJ2-5; 7 bases map to TRBD1. V trimming: 5 bases; J trimming: 13 bases; junction bases outside the gene matches: 10. Per the germline V gene, CDR1 is SGHTA and CDR2 is FQGNSA. CDR3 length: 12 amino acids. The CDR3: CASSPIRGLGYF. The CDR3 nucleotides are TGTGCCAGCAGCCCTATAAGGGGGCTAGGGTACTTC.

CDR3 nucleotide sequence: TGTGCCAGCAGCTTAGGATCAGGAAACTACGAGCAGTACTTC. This gives the protein CASSLGSGNYEQYF. The chain joins TRBV7-8 to TRBJ2-7; D is ambiguous. The CDR3 length is 14 residues. Germline lookup yields CDR1 SGHVS and CDR2 FQNEAQ. Trimming took off 1 base at V and 3 bases at J, with 10 bases between the two ends.

The J gene is TRBJ1-4, the V gene TRBV18; D unresolved. Germline CDR1 is KGHSH and CDR2 is LQKENI. Trimming took off 4 bases at V and 0 bases at J, with 9 bases between the two ends. This CDR3 spans 15 amino acids. CDR3 nucleotide sequence: TGTGCCAGCTCACTGTCCAGTGCAACTAATGAAAAACTGTTTTTT. Translated, it gives CASSLSSATNEKLFF.

The rearrangement uses TRBV6-5 and TRBJ2-7; D is perhaps TRBD2 (5 bases). CDR3 length: 13 residues. V was shortened by 6 bases and J by 0 bases, with 9 bases between the two germline ends. From germline, CDR1 is MNHEY and CDR2 SVGAGI. CDR3 sequence reads: CASSREGSYEQYF. The CDR3 DNA is TGTGCCAGCAGCCGAGAGGGCTCCTACGAGCAGTACTTC.

This chain connects TRBV18 to TRBJ1-6; D is perhaps TRBD1 (6 bases). The germline V gene encodes CDR1 KGHSH and CDR2 LQKENI. Trimming removed 1 base from V and 8 bases from J, with 15 bases in between. The length of the CDR3 is 16 residues. CDR3 nucleotides: TGTGCCAGCTCACCACGTTTGGGGGCTGGGGATTCACCCCTCCACTTT. Translating it yields CASSPRLGAGDSPLHF. Using reference TRBV18 and TRBJ1-6 for the parts outside the CDR3, the full variable domain is NAGVMQNPRHLVRRRGQEARLRCSPMKGHSHVYWYRQLPEEGLKFMVYLQKENIIDESGMPKERFSAEFPKEGPSILRIQQVVRGDSAAYFCASSPRLGAGDSPLHFGNGTRLTVT.

The chain joins TRBV30 to TRBJ1-2; D not resolved. The CDR3 is 12 amino acids. V was shortened by 0 bases and J by 6 bases, with 8 bases between the two germline ends. Per the germline V gene, CDR1 is GTSNPN and CDR2 is SVGIG (reference sequence). The CDR3 loop reads CAWSVSGDGYTF. The CDR3 DNA follows: TGTGCCTGGAGTGTATCCGGGGATGGCTACACCTTC.

The rearrangement links TRBV7-9 to TRBJ2-5; 9 bases agree with TRBD1. There are 14 residues in the CDR3. Germline values: CDR1 SEHNR, CDR2 FQNEAQ (reference sequence). V shed 4 bases, J shed 5 bases, and the junction held 5 bases outside the gene matches. CDR3: CASSWTGEGETQYF. The CDR3 DNA sequence: TGTGCCAGCAGCTGGACAGGGGAGGGGGAGACCCAGTACTTC.